This TCR beta chain is drawn from a study of blood T cells in healthy people across ages. For the second PCR, which ran for about 6 to 11 cycles, a sample-barcoded 5' primer and a J-beta primer mix were used. TCRdb fed the 5' RACE reads into MiXCR, producing one record per CDR3 protein. This sample has about 1.4 million distinct CDR3 sequences; almost 60% occur once, and the top ten carry about 6.7%. CDR1 is SGHNT and CDR2 is YYREEE in the germline V gene (reference sequence). This CDR3 region has 15 residues. The chain employs TRBV5-4 and TRBJ2-7; TRBD1 matches 10 bases. The J call is doubtful: the DNA matches TRBJ2-5 better. This TCR was recovered from a man aged 18 to 30 in good health. Sequencing was carried out using blood. CDR3 sequence reads: CASSSDRGRLETQYF. The DNA for the CDR3 is TGTGCCAGCAGCTCTGACAGGGGGCGTCTAGAGACCCAGTACTTC.